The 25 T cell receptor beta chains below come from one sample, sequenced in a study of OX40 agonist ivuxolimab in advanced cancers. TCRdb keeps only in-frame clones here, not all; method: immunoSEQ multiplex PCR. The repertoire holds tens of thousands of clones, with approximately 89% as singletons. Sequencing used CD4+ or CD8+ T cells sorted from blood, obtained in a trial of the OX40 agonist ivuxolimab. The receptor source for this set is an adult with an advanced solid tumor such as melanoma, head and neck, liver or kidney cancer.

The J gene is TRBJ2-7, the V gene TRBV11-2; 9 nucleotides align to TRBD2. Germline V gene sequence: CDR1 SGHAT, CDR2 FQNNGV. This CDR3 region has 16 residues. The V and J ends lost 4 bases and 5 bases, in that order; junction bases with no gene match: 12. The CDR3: CASSSSVSGRGDEQYF. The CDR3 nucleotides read TGTGCCAGCAGCTCATCGGTTAGCGGGAGAGGCGACGAGCAGTACTTC. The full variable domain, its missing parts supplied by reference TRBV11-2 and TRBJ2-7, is EAGVAQSPRYKIIEKRQSVAFWCNPISGHATLYWYQQILGQGPKLLIQFQNNGVVDDSQLPKDRFSAERLKGVDSTLKIQPAKLEDSAVYLCASSSSVSGRGDEQYFGPGTRLTVT.

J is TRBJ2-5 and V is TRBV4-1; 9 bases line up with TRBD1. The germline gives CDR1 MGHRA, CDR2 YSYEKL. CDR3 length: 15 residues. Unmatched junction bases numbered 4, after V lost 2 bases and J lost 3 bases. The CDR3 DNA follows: TGCGCCAGCAGCCAACCGGGACAGGGAAAAGAGACCCAGTACTTC. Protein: CASSQPGQGKETQYF.

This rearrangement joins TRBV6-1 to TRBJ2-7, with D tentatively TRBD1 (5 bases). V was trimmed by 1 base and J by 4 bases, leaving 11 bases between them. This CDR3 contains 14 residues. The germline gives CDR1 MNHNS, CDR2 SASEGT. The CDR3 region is CASSEGAGQYEQYF. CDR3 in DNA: TGTGCCAGCAGTGAAGGGGCAGGGCAGTACGAGCAGTACTTC.

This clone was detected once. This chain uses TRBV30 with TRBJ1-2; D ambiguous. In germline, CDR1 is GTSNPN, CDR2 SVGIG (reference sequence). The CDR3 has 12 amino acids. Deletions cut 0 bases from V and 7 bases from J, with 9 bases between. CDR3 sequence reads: CAWSVLASGYTF. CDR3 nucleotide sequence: TGTGCCTGGAGTGTACTGGCCAGTGGCTACACCTTC.

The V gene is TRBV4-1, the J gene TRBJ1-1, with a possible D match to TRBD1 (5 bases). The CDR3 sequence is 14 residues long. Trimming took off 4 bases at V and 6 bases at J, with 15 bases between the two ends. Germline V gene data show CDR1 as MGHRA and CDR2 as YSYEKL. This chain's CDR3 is CASSRQGYEAEAFF. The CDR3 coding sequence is TGCGCCAGCAGCCGCCAGGGTTATGAGGCTGAAGCTTTCTTT.

CDR3 residues: CASSVSGRGHNEQFF. The CDR3 bases are TGTGCCAGCAGCGTTAGCGGGAGGGGACACAATGAGCAGTTCTTC. This chain joins TRBV7-9 and TRBJ2-1; 11 bases match TRBD2. The V and J ends lost 5 bases and 5 bases, in that order; junction bases with no gene match: 5. CDR1 SEHNR and CDR2 FQNEAQ come from the germline V gene (reference sequence). The CDR3 runs 15 residues.

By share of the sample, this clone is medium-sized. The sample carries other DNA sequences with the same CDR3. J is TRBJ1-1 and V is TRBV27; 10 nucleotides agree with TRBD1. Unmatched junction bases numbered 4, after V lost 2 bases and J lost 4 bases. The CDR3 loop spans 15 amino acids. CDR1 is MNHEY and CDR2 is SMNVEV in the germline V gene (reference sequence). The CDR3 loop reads CASSLEGTGATEAFF. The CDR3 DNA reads TGTGCCAGCAGTTTAGAGGGGACAGGGGCCACTGAAGCTTTCTTT.

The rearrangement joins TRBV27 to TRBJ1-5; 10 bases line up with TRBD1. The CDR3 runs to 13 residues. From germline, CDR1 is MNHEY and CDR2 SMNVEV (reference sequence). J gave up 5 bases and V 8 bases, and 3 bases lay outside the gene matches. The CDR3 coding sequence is TGTGCCAGCGGGGACAGGGGTTATCAGCCCCAGCATTTT. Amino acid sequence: CASGDRGYQPQHF.

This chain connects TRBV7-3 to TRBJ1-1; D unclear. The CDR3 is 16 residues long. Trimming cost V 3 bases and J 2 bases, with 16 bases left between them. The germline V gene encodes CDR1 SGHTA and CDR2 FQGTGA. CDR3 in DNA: TGTGCCAGCAGCTTTTCAAGGATCCCTAGAAACACTGAAGCTTTCTTT. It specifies CASSFSRIPRNTEAFF.

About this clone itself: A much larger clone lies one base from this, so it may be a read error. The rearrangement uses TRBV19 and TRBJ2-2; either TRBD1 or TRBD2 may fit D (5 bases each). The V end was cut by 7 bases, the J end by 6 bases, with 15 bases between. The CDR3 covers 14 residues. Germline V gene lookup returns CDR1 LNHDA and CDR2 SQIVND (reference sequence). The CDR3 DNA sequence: TGTGCCAGTATAGAGGGATGGGGCGCCGGGGAGCTGTTTTTT. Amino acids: CASIEGWGAGELFF.

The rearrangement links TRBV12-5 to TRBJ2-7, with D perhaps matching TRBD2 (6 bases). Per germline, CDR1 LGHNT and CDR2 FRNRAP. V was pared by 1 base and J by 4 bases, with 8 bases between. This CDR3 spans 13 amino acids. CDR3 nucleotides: TGTGCTAGTGGTTTGGCCCGGGGGTACGAGCAGTACTTC. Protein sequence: CASGLARGYEQYF.

CDR3 sequence: CASSYSPTSGHYEQYF. The CDR3, as DNA: TGTGCCAGCAGTTATTCACCGACTAGCGGGCACTACGAGCAGTACTTC. V gene TRBV28 combines with J gene TRBJ2-7, with 10 bases lining up with TRBD2. CDR1 and CDR2 from the germline V gene are MDHEN and SYDVKM. J lost 3 bases, V lost 4 bases, and 9 bases had no gene match. CDR3 length: 16 amino acids.

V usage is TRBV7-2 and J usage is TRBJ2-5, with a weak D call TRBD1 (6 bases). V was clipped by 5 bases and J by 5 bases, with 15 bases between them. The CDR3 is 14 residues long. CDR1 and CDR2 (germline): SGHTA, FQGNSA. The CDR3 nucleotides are TGTGCCAGCAGCCCCCTCAGGGGAATGGAGACCCAGTACTTC. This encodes CASSPLRGMETQYF.

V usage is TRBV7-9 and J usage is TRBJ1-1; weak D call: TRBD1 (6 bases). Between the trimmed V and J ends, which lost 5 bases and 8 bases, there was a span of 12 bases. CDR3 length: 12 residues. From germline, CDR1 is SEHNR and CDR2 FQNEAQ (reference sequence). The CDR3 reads CASSPGQTEAFF. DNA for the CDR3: TGTGCCAGCAGCCCCGGACAGACCGAAGCTTTCTTT.

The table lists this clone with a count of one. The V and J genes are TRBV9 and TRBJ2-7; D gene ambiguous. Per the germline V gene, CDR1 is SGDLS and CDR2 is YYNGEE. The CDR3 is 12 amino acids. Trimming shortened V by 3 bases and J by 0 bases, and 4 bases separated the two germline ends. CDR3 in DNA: TGTGCCAGCAGCGGGAGCTCCTACGAGCAGTACTTC. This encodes CASSGSSYEQYF. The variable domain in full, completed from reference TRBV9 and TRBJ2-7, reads DSGVTQTPKHLITATGQRVTLRCSPRSGDLSVYWYQQSLDQGLQFLIQYYNGEERAKGNILERFSAQQFPDLHSELNLSSLELGDSALYFCASSGSSYEQYFGPGTRLTVT.

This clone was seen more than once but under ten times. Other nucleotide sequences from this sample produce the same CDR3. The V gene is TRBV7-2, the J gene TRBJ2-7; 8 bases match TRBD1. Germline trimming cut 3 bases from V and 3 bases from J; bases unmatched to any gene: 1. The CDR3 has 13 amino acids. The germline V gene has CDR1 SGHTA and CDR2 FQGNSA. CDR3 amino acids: CASSFGQGYEQYF. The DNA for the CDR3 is TGTGCCAGCAGCTTCGGACAGGGCTACGAGCAGTACTTC. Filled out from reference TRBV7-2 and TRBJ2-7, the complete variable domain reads GAGVSQSPSNKVTEKGKDVELRCDPISGHTALYWYRQSLGQGLEFLIYFQGNSAPDKSGLPSDRFSAERTGGSVSTLTIQRTQQEDSAVYLCASSFGQGYEQYFGPGTRLTVT.

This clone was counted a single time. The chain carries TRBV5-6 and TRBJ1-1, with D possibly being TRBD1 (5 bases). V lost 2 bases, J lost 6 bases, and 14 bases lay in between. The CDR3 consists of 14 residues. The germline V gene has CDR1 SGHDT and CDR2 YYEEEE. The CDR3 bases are TGTGCCAGCAGCTTTGCCTCAGGGTCTCCTGAAGCTTTCTTT. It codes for CASSFASGSPEAFF.

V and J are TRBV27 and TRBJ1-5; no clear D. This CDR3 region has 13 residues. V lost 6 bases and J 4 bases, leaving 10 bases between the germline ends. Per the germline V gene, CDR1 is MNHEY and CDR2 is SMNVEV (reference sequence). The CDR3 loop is CASSLSINQPQHF. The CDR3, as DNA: TGTGCCAGCAGCCTGAGTATTAATCAGCCCCAGCATTTT.

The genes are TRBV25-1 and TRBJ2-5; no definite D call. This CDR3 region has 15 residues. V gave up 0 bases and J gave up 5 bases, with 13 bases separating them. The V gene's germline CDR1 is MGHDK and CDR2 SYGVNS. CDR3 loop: CASSEYSEPGETQYF. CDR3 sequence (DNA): TGTGCCAGCAGTGAATATTCCGAACCCGGGGAGACCCAGTACTTC.

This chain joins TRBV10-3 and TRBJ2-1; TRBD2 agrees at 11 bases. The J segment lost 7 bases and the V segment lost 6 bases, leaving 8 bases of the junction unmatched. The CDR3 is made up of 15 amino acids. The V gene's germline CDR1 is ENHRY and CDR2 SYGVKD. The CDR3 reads CAIRPTGLAENEQFF. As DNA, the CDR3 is TGTGCCATCAGGCCTACGGGACTAGCGGAAAATGAGCAGTTCTTC.

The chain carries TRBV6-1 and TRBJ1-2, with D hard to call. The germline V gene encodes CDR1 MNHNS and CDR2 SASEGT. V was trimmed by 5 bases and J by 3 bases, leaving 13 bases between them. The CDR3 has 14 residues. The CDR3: CASSQPGVYYGYTF. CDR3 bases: TGTGCCAGCAGTCAACCCGGGGTTTACTATGGCTACACCTTC.

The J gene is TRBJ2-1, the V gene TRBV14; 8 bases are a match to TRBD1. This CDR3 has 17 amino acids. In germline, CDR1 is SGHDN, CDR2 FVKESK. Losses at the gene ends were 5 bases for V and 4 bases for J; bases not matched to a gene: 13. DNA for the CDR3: TGTGCCAGCAGCGGGACAGGTCCGTTAAGAGGTTACAATGAGCAGTTCTTC. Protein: CASSGTGPLRGYNEQFF. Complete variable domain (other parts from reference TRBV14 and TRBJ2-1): EAGVTQFPSHSVIEKGQTVTLRCDPISGHDNLYWYRRVMGKEIKFLLHFVKESKQDESGMPNNRFLAERTGGTYSTLKVQPAELEDSGVYFCASSGTGPLRGYNEQFFGPGTRLTVL.

The CDR3 sequence is CASSVSGRGYEQYF. The CDR3 DNA reads TGTGCCAGCAGCGTGAGCGGGAGGGGCTACGAGCAGTACTTC. The chain employs TRBV9 and TRBJ2-5, with 10 positions matching TRBD2. The DNA end favors TRBJ2-7, so the J call may be wrong. The CDR3 loop spans 14 amino acids. Per the germline V gene, CDR1 is SGDLS and CDR2 is YYNGEE.

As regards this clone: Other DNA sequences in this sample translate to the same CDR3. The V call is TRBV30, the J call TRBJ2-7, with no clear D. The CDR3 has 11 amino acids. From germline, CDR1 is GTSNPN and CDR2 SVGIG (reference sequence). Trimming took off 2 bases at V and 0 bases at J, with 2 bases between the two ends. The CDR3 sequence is CAWSTSYEQYF. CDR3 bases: TGTGCCTGGAGTACCTCCTACGAGCAGTACTTC.

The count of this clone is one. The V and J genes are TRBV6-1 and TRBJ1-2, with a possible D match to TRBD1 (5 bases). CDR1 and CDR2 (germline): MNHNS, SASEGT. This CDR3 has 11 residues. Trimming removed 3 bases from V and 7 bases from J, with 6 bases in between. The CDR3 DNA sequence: TGTGCCAGCAGTGACGGGGGTGGCTACACCTTC. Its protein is CASSDGGGYTF.